What follows are 22 T cell receptor beta chains derived from one specimen sequenced in a study of cytomegalovirus exposure and HLA in healthy donors. With 60 Vbeta and 13 Jbeta primers, the PCR was carried out. Using immunoSEQ multiplex PCR, the repertoire was profiled, and TCRdb retains in-frame clones only, with some absent. In the table there are about 110,000 clones, about 72% of which are singletons. Sequences were obtained from PBMCs. The source of these receptors is a man between 18 and 35 years old in good health and CMV-seronegative.

The J gene is TRBJ2-2, the V gene TRBV7-3; 9 bases map to TRBD1. The CDR3 has 15 amino acids. Germline CDR1 reads SGHTA; CDR2 reads FQGTGA. V was clipped by 5 bases and J by 2 bases; unmatched bases: 3. The CDR3 spells CASSVQGANTGELFF. As DNA, the CDR3 is TGTGCCAGCAGCGTACAGGGGGCAAACACCGGGGAGCTGTTTTTT.

On this clone: The junction shows a germline mismatch at one end, possibly a read error. CDR3 sequence (DNA): TGTTCCAGCAGCTTAATTTCGGTTACAGGGAAAGAGGGCTACACCTTC. Its translation: CSSSLISVTGKEGYTF. V gene TRBV7-9 combines with J gene TRBJ1-2; TRBD1 is a possible D gene (6 bases). Per the germline V gene, CDR1 is SEHNR and CDR2 is FQNEAQ (reference sequence). This CDR3 is 16 amino acids long.

The chain is built from TRBV29-1 and TRBJ1-2; D gene unclear. The CDR3 runs to 12 residues. V dropped 5 bases and J dropped 4 bases, with 11 bases sitting between them. Per germline, CDR1 SQVTM and CDR2 ANQGSEA. This chain's CDR3 is CSVRESTYGYTF. CDR3 coding DNA: TGCAGCGTTCGGGAAAGCACCTATGGCTACACCTTC.

This clone was seen a few times. This sequence joins TRBV5-1 and TRBJ2-7; perhaps TRBD1 as D (5 bases). The V gene's germline CDR1 is SGHRS and CDR2 YFSETQ. V was clipped by 0 bases and J by 2 bases, with 15 bases between them. The CDR3 contains 16 residues. CDR3 region: CASSLVSQRGTYEQYF. CDR3 in DNA: TGCGCCAGCAGCTTGGTTTCCCAAAGGGGCACCTACGAGCAGTACTTC.

Concerning this clone: Within the sample, other DNA sequences also encode this same CDR3. J is TRBJ1-6 and V is TRBV27, with 8 bases that match TRBD1. The germline V gene encodes CDR1 MNHEY and CDR2 SMNVEV (reference sequence). The J segment lost 7 bases and the V segment lost 8 bases, leaving 7 bases of the junction unmatched. The CDR3 spans 14 residues. CDR3 DNA sequence: TGTGCCAGCTGGAGACAGGGGAGGAATTCACCCCTCCACTTT. Translation gives CASWRQGRNSPLHF.

The gene calls are TRBV9 and TRBJ1-3, with no clear D. The V and J ends lost 0 bases and 0 bases respectively, with 7 bases between them. Germline lookup yields CDR1 SGDLS and CDR2 YYNGEE. The CDR3 sequence is 15 residues long. The CDR3 protein is CASSVGRSSGNTIYF. CDR3 DNA sequence: TGTGCCAGCAGCGTAGGACGGAGCTCTGGAAACACCATATATTTT.

This clone showed up just once. The chain has TRBV19 and TRBJ1-1; 8 bases are shared with TRBD1. Germline-derived CDR1 and CDR2 are LNHDA and SQIVND (reference sequence). J gave up 4 bases and V 5 bases, and 9 bases lay outside the gene matches. The CDR3 loop spans 15 amino acids. The CDR3 DNA follows: TGTGCCAGTAGTGCGGCCAGGGGGCGCGGCACTGAAGCTTTCTTT. Translated: CASSAARGRGTEAFF. The complete variable domain, with remaining parts taken from reference TRBV19 and TRBJ1-1, reads DGGITQSPKYLFRKEGQNVTLSCEQNLNHDAMYWYRQDPGQGLRLIYYSQIVNDFQKGDIAEGYSVSREKKESFPLTVTSAQKNPTAFYLCASSAARGRGTEAFFGQGTRLTVV.

The genes are TRBV5-6 and TRBJ2-7; TRBD1 aligns across 7 bases. J lost 4 bases, V lost 2 bases, and 3 bases had no gene match. Germline CDR1 and CDR2: SGHDT and YYEEEE. This CDR3 has 13 amino acids. The CDR3, as DNA: TGTGCCAGCAGCTTCCGGGACAGTTACGAGCAGTACTTC. Translation: CASSFRDSYEQYF.

The genes are TRBV7-8 and TRBJ2-7, with a tentative D call TRBD2 (6 bases). Germline V gene lookup returns CDR1 SGHVS and CDR2 FQNEAQ. Trimming cost V 4 bases and J 3 bases, with 13 bases left between them. The CDR3 length is 14 residues. Written as DNA, the CDR3 is TGTGCCAGCAGCTATTTCGGGGGAAACTACGAGCAGTACTTC. Encoded protein: CASSYFGGNYEQYF.

The chain has TRBV5-6 and TRBJ1-4, with a weak D call TRBD1 (5 bases). Trimming pared 1 base from V and 3 bases from J, leaving 10 bases between. This CDR3 contains 15 residues. Looked up from germline, CDR1 is SGHDT and CDR2 is YYEEEE. The CDR3 region has the DNA TGTGCCAGCAGCTTGTGGCAGGGCCCTAATGAAAAACTGTTTTTT. Protein sequence: CASSLWQGPNEKLFF.

This sequence joins TRBV6-6 and TRBJ2-5, with TRBD2 as a possible D gene (6 bases). V was clipped by 6 bases and J by 5 bases, with 13 bases between them. The CDR3 is made up of 13 amino acids. Germline-derived CDR1 and CDR2 are MNHNY and SVGAGI (reference sequence). The CDR3 DNA is TGTGCCAGCAGCGCACTAGCTCGGGAGACCCAGTACTTC. It specifies CASSALARETQYF.

The chain couples TRBV19 to TRBJ2-7, with TRBD1 identical over 7 bases. The CDR3 consists of 14 residues. Germline loops: CDR1 LNHDA, CDR2 SQIVND (reference sequence). Losses at the gene ends were 3 bases for V and 1 base for J; bases not matched to a gene: 3. Here the CDR3 reads CASSMGTVSYEQYF. Here the CDR3 DNA reads TGTGCCAGTAGTATGGGGACAGTGTCCTACGAGCAGTACTTC.

The chain uses TRBV12-5 and TRBJ2-3; 8 bases are a match to TRBD2. The CDR3 runs to 16 residues. V dropped 5 bases and J dropped 2; count of bases not matched to a gene: 9. The germline gives CDR1 LGHNT, CDR2 FRNRAP. The CDR3: CASGETAGVDTDTQYF. CDR3 bases: TGTGCTAGTGGTGAGACAGCGGGGGTGGACACAGATACGCAGTATTTT.

By frequency in the sample, this clone is medium-sized. The genes are TRBV7-3 and TRBJ2-2, with 7 bases that match TRBD1. The junction had 3 bases not matched to a gene; V was cut back by 4 bases and J by 1 base. There are 15 residues in the CDR3. From germline, CDR1 is SGHTA and CDR2 FQGTGA. CDR3: CASSSDRENTGELFF. CDR3 nucleotide sequence: TGTGCCAGCAGCTCTGACAGGGAGAACACCGGGGAGCTGTTTTTT.

The CDR3 coding sequence is TGTGCCAGCACCCGGGACAGGGGCTATGGCTACACCTTC. Encoded protein: CASTRDRGYGYTF. J is TRBJ1-2 and V is TRBV25-1; 10 bases are shared with TRBD1. Losses at the gene ends were 7 bases for V and 4 bases for J; bases not matched to a gene: 3. Looked up from germline, CDR1 is MGHDK and CDR2 is SYGVNS. The CDR3 length is 13 residues.

V and J are TRBV5-1 and TRBJ1-2, with 8 bases identical to TRBD1. The trim removed 0 bases at V and 6 bases at J, leaving 1 base unmatched. The CDR3 extends over 13 amino acids. Looked up from germline, CDR1 is SGHRS and CDR2 is YFSETQ. The CDR3 coding sequence is TGCGCCAGCAGCTTGGGGACAGGGAATGGCTACACCTTC. It is translated as CASSLGTGNGYTF.

CDR3 protein: CASSLGAGEQYF. The CDR3, as DNA: TGCGCCAGCAGCTTGGGGGCGGGCGAGCAGTACTTC. The chain combines TRBV5-1 with TRBJ2-7, with D perhaps TRBD2 (5 bases). The length of the CDR3 is 12 residues. The V gene's germline CDR1 is SGHRS and CDR2 YFSETQ. The ends were cut back, 0 bases at V and 6 bases at J, with 7 bases in the middle. The complete variable domain, with remaining parts taken from reference TRBV5-1 and TRBJ2-7, reads KAGVTQTPRYLIKTRGQQVTLSCSPISGHRSVSWYQQTPGQGLQFLFEYFSETQRNKGNFPGRFSGRQFSNSRSEMNVSTLELGDSALYLCASSLGAGEQYFGPGTRLTVT.

This chain uses TRBV15 with TRBJ1-4, with a weak D call TRBD1 (5 bases). V dropped 7 bases and J dropped 2 bases, with 11 bases sitting between them. This CDR3 has 14 amino acids. Germline lookup yields CDR1 LNHNV and CDR2 YYDKDF (reference sequence). The CDR3 region has the DNA TGTGCCACCAACGGGGGAACGACTAATGAAAAACTGTTTTTT. It is translated as CATNGGTTNEKLFF.

About this clone itself: An end of the junction differs from the germline gene, which may be a read error. In nucleotides, the CDR3 is TGTGCTAGCAGCTTATCAGGGTCCTACGAGCAGTACTTC. Protein product: CASSLSGSYEQYF. The chain carries TRBV7-7 and TRBJ2-7; TRBD1 might be the D (5 bases). Germline V gene lookup returns CDR1 SSHAT and CDR2 FNYEAQ (reference sequence). The CDR3 is 13 amino acids.

The chain couples TRBV7-3 to TRBJ2-3; unclear D gene. Germline CDR1 is SGHTA and CDR2 is FQGTGA. The CDR3 loop spans 12 amino acids. With 1 base removed from V and 6 bases from J, the gap between germline ends came to 5 bases. The CDR3 DNA is TGTGCCAGCAGCTTAAGTACTGATACGCAGTATTTT. Translating gives CASSLSTDTQYF.

This chain links TRBV7-4 with TRBJ2-3, with 8 nucleotides matching TRBD1. The V gene end was trimmed by 7 bases and the J gene end by 2 bases; junction bases not matched to a gene: 8. The CDR3 totals 15 residues. Germline V CDR1 and CDR2: SGHVT, SQSDAQ. The CDR3 protein is CASNLGQVNTDTQYF. CDR3 nucleotide sequence: TGTGCCAGCAACCTGGGACAGGTTAACACAGATACGCAGTATTTT.

This clone was observed a few times. The V gene is TRBV21-1, the J gene TRBJ2-5; the listed D gene, TRBD2, was not tested against the DNA. TRBV21-1 constitutes a pseudogene. The CDR3 spans 20 residues. CDR3 bases: TGTGCCAGCAGCAAAGCGCTAGGTAGGGCGGGGGGGCCCCCAGGAGAGACCCAGTACTTC. Amino acids: CASSKALGRAGGPPGETQYF.